Detailed here is one T cell receptor (beta chain). The sample is drawn from a study of T cell changes during pregnancy in multiple sclerosis. Between the trimmed V and J ends, which lost 4 bases and 6 bases, there was a span of 9 bases. Per the germline V gene, CDR1 is SQVTM and CDR2 is ANQGSEA. CDR3 size: 12 residues. Some clones are missing from TCRdb's copy, which holds only in-frame ones; the method was immunoSEQ multiplex PCR. The sample contains about 100,000 clones, 80% to 95% of which appear only once. This sample comprised peripheral blood, obtained after pregnancy. The TCR originated in a female donor with multiple sclerosis, enrolled in a pregnancy study. The rearrangement uses TRBV29-1 and TRBJ2-2; weak D call: TRBD2 (6 bases). CDR3 coding DNA: TGCAGCGTTGGGAGGGATCCCGGGGAGCTGTTTTTT. Translating it yields CSVGRDPGELFF.